The present T cell receptor beta chain was sequenced within a study of CD8+CD57+ T cells in acquired aplastic anemia (dated by TCRdb to 2017 to 2018). Broadly, across the study: DNA extracted from sorted CD4+ and CD8+ cells had a mean of roughly 3.4 ug, with a range of roughly 0.18 to 27.4 ug. CD8+CD57+ expansion was defined as frequency above the mean frequency observed in healthy subjects. Beyond this particular receptor, the publication reports: CD8+ Simpson's diversity did not differ significantly between patients and healthy controls (P=0.060). Around 31 CD8+ CDR3 sequences were shared between patients and controls but appeared highly expressed in patients and within their immunodominant clones.

From the cysteine up to the phenylalanine, the CDR3 has a length of 14 residues. The entry retains the CDR3 DNA only, 42 bases that are in frame from base 1. V loses 2 bases, J loses 5 bases, and the germline ends lie 7 bases apart. CDR1 and CDR2 (SGHTA, FQGNSA) derive from the germline V gene. Profiling of TCR beta VDJ combinations and CDR3 sequences used genomic DNA as the template. TCR repertoire sequencing was run on an Illumina HiSeq 2000. Concerning the study's data processing: TRBV/TRBJ rearrangement plots, CDR3 size and DJ length profiles, and Simpson's diversity index were used to evaluate the repertoires. Whichever DNA sequence was most abundant in the deep sequencing data was defined as the immunodominant clone. CDR3 amino acid sequences were screened for sharing across subjects and compared with published repertoires and the VDJdb database. TCRdb handled the public reads itself, with Q25 trimming in fastp and clone calling in MiXCR, and kept productive beta chains. Rows with a matching CDR3 protein are joined into one entry that keeps the most common DNA and genes. The V and J calls here are based on TCRdb, not the publication. The sample table shows approximately 130,000 distinct CDR3 sequences, and over 55% are seen once. Roughly 32% of the sample is in the top ten clones.

On this clonotype: It lacks a known antigen. Per-base quality was not reported, and no clone a single base away is much larger than it.

Flow cytometry had shown CD8+CD57+ cell expansion in the patients selected for sequencing. Every patient had a diagnosis of severe acquired aplastic anemia based on International Study of Aplastic Anemia and Agranulocytosis and Camitta criteria. At the time blood was sampled, none of the patients had received any therapy. The study deep-sequenced TCR repertoires of sorted CD4+ and CD8+ blood T cells from severe aplastic anemia patients and healthy subjects. In the USA, patient enrollment took place under clinicaltrials.gov protocols 00001620, 01623167, 00001397, 00071045, 00081523 and 00961064. Ficoll-Paque density gradient centrifugation was used to isolate peripheral blood mononuclear cells. Before DNA extraction, CD4+ and CD8+ T cells were sorted with FACS or magnetic beads.

Sequencing used sorted CD4+, CD8+, or CD8+CD57+ T cells (not recorded which) from PBMCs. This TCR was sampled from a human donor with aplastic anemia. Recombination linked TRBV7-2 to TRBJ1-6; the best D guess is TRBD1, with 6 bases matching. CDR3 reads: CASSLYRDNSPLHF. At the DNA level, the sequence is TGTGCCAGCAGCTTATACAGGGATAATTCACCCCTCCACTTT. Here the CDR3 is joined to the reference TRBV7-2 and TRBJ1-6 genes, and the full variable domain is: GAGVSQSPSNKVTEKGKDVELRCDPISGHTALYWYRQSLGQGLEFLIYFQGNSAPDKSGLPSDRFSAERTGGSVSTLTIQRTQQEDSAVYLCASSLYRDNSPLHFGNGTRLTVT.